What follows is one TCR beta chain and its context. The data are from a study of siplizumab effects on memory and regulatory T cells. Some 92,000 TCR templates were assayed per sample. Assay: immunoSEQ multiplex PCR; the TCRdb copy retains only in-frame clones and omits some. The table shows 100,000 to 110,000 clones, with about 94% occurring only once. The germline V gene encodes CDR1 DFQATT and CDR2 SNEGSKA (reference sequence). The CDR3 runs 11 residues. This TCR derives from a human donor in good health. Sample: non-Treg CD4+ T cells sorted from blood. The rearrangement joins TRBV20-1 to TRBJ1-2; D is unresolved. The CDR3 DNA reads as TGCAGCGCGGAGCACTACTATGGCTACACCTTC. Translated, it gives CSAEHYYGYTF.